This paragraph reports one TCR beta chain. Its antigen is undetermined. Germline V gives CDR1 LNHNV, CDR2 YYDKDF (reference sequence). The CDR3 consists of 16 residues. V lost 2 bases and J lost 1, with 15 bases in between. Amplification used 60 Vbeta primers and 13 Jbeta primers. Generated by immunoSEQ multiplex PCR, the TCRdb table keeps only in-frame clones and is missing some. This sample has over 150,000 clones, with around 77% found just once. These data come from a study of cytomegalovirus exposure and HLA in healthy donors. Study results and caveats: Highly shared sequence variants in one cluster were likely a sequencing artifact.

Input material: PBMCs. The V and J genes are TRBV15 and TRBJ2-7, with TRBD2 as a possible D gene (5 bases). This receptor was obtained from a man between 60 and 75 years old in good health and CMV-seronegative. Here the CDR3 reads CATSRPDSTGSYEQYF. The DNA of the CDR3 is TGTGCCACCAGCAGACCGGACTCTACCGGATCCTACGAGCAGTACTTC. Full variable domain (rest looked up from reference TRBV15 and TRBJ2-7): DAMVIQNPRYQVTQFGKPVTLSCSQTLNHNVMYWYQQKSSQAPKLLFHYYDKDFNNEADTPDNFQSRRPNTSFCFLDIRSPGLGDTAMYLCATSRPDSTGSYEQYFGPGTRLTVT.